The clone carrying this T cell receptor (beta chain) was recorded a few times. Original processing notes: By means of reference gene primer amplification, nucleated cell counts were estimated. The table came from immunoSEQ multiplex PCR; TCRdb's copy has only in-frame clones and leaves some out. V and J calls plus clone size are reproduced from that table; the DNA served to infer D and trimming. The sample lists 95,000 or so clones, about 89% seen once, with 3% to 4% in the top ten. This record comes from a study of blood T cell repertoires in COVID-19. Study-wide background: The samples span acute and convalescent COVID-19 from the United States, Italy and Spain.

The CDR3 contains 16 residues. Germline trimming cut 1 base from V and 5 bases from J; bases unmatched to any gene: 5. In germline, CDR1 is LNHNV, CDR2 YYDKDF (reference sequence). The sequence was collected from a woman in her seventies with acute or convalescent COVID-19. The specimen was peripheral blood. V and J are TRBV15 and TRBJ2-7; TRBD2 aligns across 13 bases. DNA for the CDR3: TGTGCCACCAGCAGAGGTGGGACTAGCGGGGCCCACGAGCAGTACGTC. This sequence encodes CATSRGGTSGAHEQYV.